What follows are 13 T cell receptor beta chains derived from one specimen sequenced in a study of shared clonotypes between healthy human individuals. Clones were sequenced by immunoSEQ multiplex PCR, and TCRdb holds only the in-frame ones, with some missing. The sample shows under 600,000 clones, less than 98% of them seen only once. The sequencing input was naive CD4+ T cells sorted from blood. The subset was: CD45RA+ positively selected. These receptor sequences come from a woman in her twenties or thirties in good health.

CDR3: CASSARTGSSTDTQYF. CDR3 DNA sequence: TGTGCCAGCAGCGCCCGAACGGGATCGAGCACAGATACGCAGTATTTT. The chain joins TRBV7-2 to TRBJ2-3; weak D call: TRBD2 (5 bases). V lost 5 bases to trimming and J lost 0 bases, with 15 bases between them. CDR1 and CDR2 (germline): SGHTA, FQGNSA. The CDR3 spans 16 residues. The full variable domain, its missing parts supplied by reference TRBV7-2 and TRBJ2-3, is GAGVSQSPSNKVTEKGKDVELRCDPISGHTALYWYRQSLGQGLEFLIYFQGNSAPDKSGLPSDRFSAERTGGSVSTLTIQRTQQEDSAVYLCASSARTGSSTDTQYFGPGTRLTVL.

V gene TRBV5-1 combines with J gene TRBJ1-3; tentative D call: TRBD1 (6 bases). Per the germline V gene, CDR1 is SGHRS and CDR2 is YFSETQ. The CDR3 totals 17 residues. Trimming left V 0 bases short and J 0 bases short, with 13 bases between. DNA for the CDR3: TGCGCCAGCAGCTTGGTGGGTCAAGGGGGCTCTGGAAACACCATATATTTT. Its protein is CASSLVGQGGSGNTIYF. Drawing the rest from reference TRBV5-1 and TRBJ1-3, the complete variable domain is KAGVTQTPRYLIKTRGQQVTLSCSPISGHRSVSWYQQTPGQGLQFLFEYFSETQRNKGNFPGRFSGRQFSNSRSEMNVSTLELGDSALYLCASSLVGQGGSGNTIYFGEGSWLTVV.

The rearrangement joins TRBV5-1 to TRBJ2-1, with 10 bases identical to TRBD1. Germline CDR1 reads SGHRS; CDR2 reads YFSETQ. V lost 4 bases and J lost 8; bases outside the gene matches: 6. The length of the CDR3 is 14 residues. CDR3 sequence: CASSMGQGIDEQFF. The CDR3 nucleotides are TGCGCCAGCAGCATGGGACAGGGGATCGATGAGCAGTTCTTC.

The gene calls are TRBV28 and TRBJ2-2; TRBD1 matches 7 bases. Trimming at V came to 9 bases and at J to 6 bases, leaving 10 bases not matched to a gene. The CDR3 runs 14 residues. Germline V gene sequence: CDR1 MDHEN, CDR2 SYDVKM. CDR3 region: CASTGTARAGELFF. The DNA for the CDR3 is TGTGCCAGTACCGGGACAGCGAGAGCCGGGGAGCTGTTTTTT.

The gene calls are TRBV5-1 and TRBJ2-1; TRBD2 is a possible D gene (5 bases). Trimming shortened V by 0 bases and J by 3 bases, and 10 bases separated the two germline ends. Per the germline V gene, CDR1 is SGHRS and CDR2 is YFSETQ. The CDR3 is made up of 15 amino acids. The CDR3 here is CASSLDGNSYNEQFF. The CDR3 DNA reads as TGCGCCAGCAGCTTGGACGGGAACAGCTACAATGAGCAGTTCTTC.

The J gene is TRBJ1-2, the V gene TRBV5-4, with TRBD1 matching over 10 bases. The ends lost 4 bases at V and 2 bases at J; junction bases unmatched: 2. The CDR3 totals 14 residues. CDR1 is SGHNT, CDR2 YYREEE, per germline (reference sequence). CDR3: CASSQDRGNYGYTF. DNA for the CDR3: TGTGCCAGCAGCCAGGACAGGGGGAACTATGGCTACACCTTC.

The V gene is TRBV28, the J gene TRBJ2-1, with D unresolved. The CDR3 extends over 13 amino acids. V lost 5 bases and J 1 base, leaving 6 bases between the germline ends. The germline CDR1 and CDR2 sequences are MDHEN and SYDVKM. The CDR3 DNA follows: TGTGCCAGCAGTCCCCATTCCTACAATGAGCAGTTCTTC. This encodes CASSPHSYNEQFF.

The gene calls are TRBV5-1 and TRBJ1-1; possible D gene TRBD1, 6 bases. Germline V CDR1 and CDR2: SGHRS, YFSETQ. The CDR3 is 13 residues long. The V and J ends lost 4 bases and 4 bases respectively, with 11 bases between them. The CDR3 protein is CASSPTGPTEAFF. As DNA, the CDR3 is TGCGCCAGCAGCCCCACAGGGCCCACTGAAGCTTTCTTT. Full variable domain (rest looked up from reference TRBV5-1 and TRBJ1-1): KAGVTQTPRYLIKTRGQQVTLSCSPISGHRSVSWYQQTPGQGLQFLFEYFSETQRNKGNFPGRFSGRQFSNSRSEMNVSTLELGDSALYLCASSPTGPTEAFFGQGTRLTVV.

This chain joins TRBV5-4 and TRBJ2-1, with 10 bases identical to TRBD2. There are 16 residues in the CDR3. The germline CDR1 and CDR2 sequences are SGHNT and YYREEE (reference sequence). V dropped 3 bases and J dropped 1; count of bases not matched to a gene: 4. This CDR3 is CASSWASGSSYNEQFF. CDR3 DNA sequence: TGTGCCAGCAGCTGGGCTAGCGGGAGTTCCTACAATGAGCAGTTCTTC.

The V and J genes are TRBV9 and TRBJ2-7; TRBD1 or TRBD2 may be the D gene (5 bases each). CDR3 length: 15 residues. The ends were cut back, 0 bases at V and 0 bases at J, with 10 bases in the middle. Germline V gene sequence: CDR1 SGDLS, CDR2 YYNGEE. As DNA, the CDR3 is TGTGCCAGCAGCGTAGGGGGGTCATTCTCCTACGAGCAGTACTTC. This encodes CASSVGGSFSYEQYF.

The rearrangement links TRBV9 to TRBJ2-3; 10 bases map to TRBD2. CDR3 length equals 15 residues. Germline values: CDR1 SGDLS, CDR2 YYNGEE. V shed 4 bases and J 1 base; nucleotides not matched to a gene: 3. CDR3 sequence (DNA): TGTGCCAGCAGCAACCTAGCGGGGGGCACAGATACGCAGTATTTT. It encodes CASSNLAGGTDTQYF.

The V and J genes are TRBV6-5 and TRBJ1-2; 8 positions match TRBD1. Germline V gene sequence: CDR1 MNHEY, CDR2 SVGAGI. The CDR3 length is 15 residues. V shed 0 bases, J shed 4 bases, and the junction held 4 bases outside the gene matches. Here the CDR3 reads CASSYSYTGGYGYTF. In nucleotides, the CDR3 is TGTGCCAGCAGTTACTCGTACACAGGGGGCTATGGCTACACCTTC.

This rearrangement joins TRBV5-1 to TRBJ1-5, with a weak D call TRBD1 (5 bases). Germline V CDR1 and CDR2: SGHRS, YFSETQ. The CDR3 runs 14 residues. V lost 0 bases and J 9 bases, leaving 13 bases between the germline ends. CDR3 nucleotide sequence: TGCGCCAGCAGCTTGGGTCAGACTGGGGGGCCCCAGCATTTT. Translating it yields CASSLGQTGGPQHF.